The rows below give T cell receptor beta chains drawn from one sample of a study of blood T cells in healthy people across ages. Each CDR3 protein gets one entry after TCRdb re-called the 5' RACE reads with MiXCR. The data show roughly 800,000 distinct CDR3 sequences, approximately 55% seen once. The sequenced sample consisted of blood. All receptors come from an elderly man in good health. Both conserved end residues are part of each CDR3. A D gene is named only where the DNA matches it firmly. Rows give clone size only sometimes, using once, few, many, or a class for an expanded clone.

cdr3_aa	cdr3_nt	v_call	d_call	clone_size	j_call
CASYLAGPYNEQFF	TGTGCCAGCTACCTAGCAGGACCGTACAATGAGCAGTTCTTC	TRBV3-1	NA	few	TRBJ2-1
CATIGRGASYNEQFF	TGTGCCACCATTGGGCGGGGGGCATCCTACAATGAGCAGTTCTTC	TRBV28	TRBD2	once	TRBJ2-1
CASSLIRGGSGALYNEQFF	TGTGCCAGCAGCTTAATAAGGGGAGGTAGCGGGGCCCTATACAATGAGCAGTTCTTC	TRBV7-9	TRBD2	once	TRBJ2-1
CASSLPTGGETQYF	TGTGCCAGCAGCTTACCGACAGGGGGAGAGACCCAGTACTTC	TRBV7-9	TRBD1	few	TRBJ2-5
CASSPAREYPEQFF	TGTGCCAGCAGCCCGGCGCGGGAATACCCTGAGCAGTTCTTC	TRBV11-2	NA	NA	TRBJ2-1
CASTQDPRGTQYF	TGTGCCAGCACCCAGGATCCCCGGGGGACCCAGTACTTC	TRBV12-3/TRBV12-4	NA	NA	TRBJ2-5
CASSSQTSVRIPINNEQFF	TGTGCCAGCAGCAGCCAGACTAGTGTCAGAATTCCTATTAACAATGAGCAGTTCTTC	TRBV21-1	NA	once	TRBJ2-1
CASSPILAGGGEQFF	TGTGCCAGCAGCCCCATACTAGCGGGAGGGGGTGAGCAGTTCTTC	TRBV7-3	TRBD2	NA	TRBJ2-1
CASSTLAGANEQYF	TGTGCCAGCAGCACATTAGCGGGAGCAAACGAGCAGTACTTC	TRBV9	TRBD2	NA	TRBJ2-7
CANMDSRTDTQYF	TGTGCCAACATGGACAGCCGCACAGATACGCAGTATTTT	TRBV2	NA	NA	TRBJ2-3
CASSVWQGAYEQYF	TGTGCCAGCAGTGTTTGGCAGGGGGCCTACGAGCAGTACTTC	TRBV12-3/TRBV12-4	TRBD1	few	TRBJ2-7
CASSVVTSKVTEAFF	TGTGCCAGCAGCGTAGTGACCTCTAAGGTGACTGAAGCTTTCTTT	TRBV9	NA	NA	TRBJ1-1
CASSPRLAGGPVDKNIQYF	TGTGCCAGCTCACCGCGACTAGCGGGAGGGCCAGTGGACAAAAACATTCAGTACTTC	TRBV18	TRBD2	NA	TRBJ2-4
CASSQPGRAAYNEQFF	TGTGCCAGCAGTCAACCGGGGAGGGCGGCCTACAATGAGCAGTTCTTC	TRBV6-2/TRBV6-3	TRBD2	NA	TRBJ2-1
CASSLYLISSDRYAYF	TGCGCCAGCAGCCTGTATCTTATTTCTAGCGACAGATACGCGTATTTT	TRBV4-1	NA	few	TRBJ2-3
CSARTSEGYNSPLHF	TGCAGTGCTAGGACCTCCGAGGGGTATAATTCACCCCTCCACTTT	TRBV20-1	NA	NA	TRBJ1-6
CASSWLPYYEQYF	TGTGCCAGCAGCTGGCTACCTTACTACGAGCAGTACTTC	TRBV7-6	NA	few	TRBJ2-7
CAISPDRPGGEKLFF	TGTGCCATCAGCCCGGACAGGCCTGGGGGTGAAAAACTGTTTTTT	TRBV10-3	TRBD1	NA	TRBJ1-4
CTSSPRMAEAKNIQYF	TGTACCAGCAGCCCTAGGATGGCGGAAGCCAAAAACATTCAGTACTTC	TRBV7-9	NA	few	TRBJ2-4
CSPELSGRAGEQYF	TGCAGTCCGGAACTTAGCGGGAGGGCCGGAGAGCAGTACTTC	TRBV20-1	TRBD2	NA	TRBJ2-7
CASVWGLNTEAFF	TGTGCCAGCGTCTGGGGGCTGAACACTGAAGCTTTCTTT	TRBV2	NA	NA	TRBJ1-1
CASSLGQGGKRGYTF	TGTGCCAGCAGTCTCGGACAGGGTGGGAAAAGGGGCTACACCTTC	TRBV12-3/TRBV12-4	TRBD1	NA	TRBJ1-2
CASTAGSNEQYF	TGTGCCAGCACCGCCGGTTCGAACGAGCAGTACTTC	TRBV28	NA	NA	TRBJ2-7
CASSQGRSAEQYF	TGCGCCAGCAGCCAAGGACGGTCTGCCGAGCAGTACTTC	TRBV4-1	NA	NA	TRBJ2-7
CASSIAGTGFQPQHF	TGCGCCAGCAGCATCGCCGGGACAGGGTTCCAGCCCCAGCATTTT	TRBV5-1	TRBD1	few	TRBJ1-5
CASSRWEDGTDTQYF	TGTGCCAGCAGCAGGTGGGAGGACGGCACAGATACGCAGTATTTT	TRBV7-2	NA	NA	TRBJ2-3
CSVEELQGKTQYF	TGCAGCGTTGAAGAACTACAGGGAAAGACCCAGTACTTC	TRBV29-1	NA	NA	TRBJ2-5
CASSTGWSSYNEQFF	TGTGCCAGCAGTACAGGGTGGAGCTCCTACAATGAGCAGTTCTTC	TRBV5-8	NA	NA	TRBJ2-1
CAIRYSDLYNEQFF	TGTGCCATCAGGTATTCGGACCTCTACAATGAGCAGTTCTTC	TRBV10-3	NA	many	TRBJ2-1
CTSTPQGRRIQPQHF	TGTACCAGCACCCCCCAGGGGAGGAGGATTCAGCCCCAGCATTTT	TRBV28	NA	NA	TRBJ1-5
CASRDRVGTEAFF	TGTGCCAGCAGAGACAGGGTCGGAACTGAAGCTTTCTTT	TRBV6-5	TRBD1	few	TRBJ1-1
CASRAGAPRTEAFF	TGTGCCAGCCGTGCGGGGGCCCCGCGCACTGAAGCTTTCTTT	TRBV6-2/TRBV6-3	NA	NA	TRBJ1-1
CASSFGGATYEQYF	TGTGCCAGCAGCTTCGGCGGGGCTACCTACGAGCAGTACTTC	TRBV7-9	NA	NA	TRBJ2-7
CASSLAGTLTNQPQHF	TGTGCCAGCAGCTTAGCCGGGACTCTTACCAATCAGCCCCAGCATTTT	TRBV7-2	NA	few	TRBJ1-5
CASSLGGLHQETRYF	TGTGCCAGCAGTTTGGGGGGGCTTCACCAGGAGACCCGGTACTTC	TRBV12-3/TRBV12-4	NA	NA	TRBJ2-7
CSVEGGRDSEQYF	TGCAGCGTTGAGGGGGGACGGGACAGTGAGCAGTACTTC	TRBV29-1	NA	few	TRBJ2-5
CATSDPSGKSTDTQYF	TGTGCCACCAGTGACCCTAGCGGGAAAAGCACAGATACGCAGTATTTT	TRBV24-1	TRBD2	NA	TRBJ2-3
CAGSPGTGGTDTQYF	TGTGCCGGCAGCCCGGGGACAGGGGGGACAGATACGCAGTATTTT	TRBV9	TRBD1	once	TRBJ2-3
CAWSGGGYSYEQYF	TGTGCCTGGAGTGGAGGCGGATACTCCTACGAGCAGTACTTC	TRBV30	NA	NA	TRBJ2-7
CASSFEVMNTEAFF	TGTGCCAGCAGTTTCGAGGTGATGAACACTGAAGCTTTCTTT	TRBV12-3/TRBV12-4	NA	NA	TRBJ1-1
CAGSFGQGREQYF	TGTGCCGGCAGTTTCGGACAGGGCCGCGAGCAGTACTTC	TRBV27	TRBD1	NA	TRBJ2-7
CASREALIWGTEAFF	TGTGCCAGCAGGGAAGCGTTAATATGGGGGACTGAAGCTTTCTTT	TRBV6-1	NA	NA	TRBJ1-1
CASSLGQGTYNEQYF	TGCGCCAGCAGCTTGGGGCAGGGAACCTACAATGAGCAGTACTTC	TRBV5-1	NA	NA	TRBJ2-5
CASSLGTGGQVTYEQYF	TGTGCCAGCAGTTTAGGGACAGGGGGTCAAGTAACCTACGAGCAGTACTTC	TRBV12-3/TRBV12-4	TRBD1	once	TRBJ2-7
CASSSTSGSKYEQYF	TGTGCCAGCAGTTCCACTAGCGGGAGTAAATACGAGCAGTACTTC	TRBV12-3/TRBV12-4	TRBD2	NA	TRBJ2-7
CASSREGDSSLYGYTF	TGCGCCAGCAGCCGAGAAGGGGACTCGTCCCTATATGGCTACACCTTC	TRBV5-1	NA	NA	TRBJ1-2
CASSPTRAQWGTDTQYF	TGTGCCAGCTCACCGACCCGGGCCCAGTGGGGCACAGATACGCAGTATTTT	TRBV18	NA	NA	TRBJ2-3
CSARPGGQGRRLFF	TGCAGTGCCAGACCGGGCGGACAGGGGCGACGGCTGTTCTTC	TRBV20-1	TRBD1	few	TRBJ2-1
CASSRRGYEQYF	TGTGCCAGCAGTCGCAGGGGCTACGAGCAGTACTTC	TRBV7-2	NA	many	TRBJ2-7
CASSLFHTTGETQYF	TGTGCCAGCAGCTTATTCCACACCACGGGAGAGACCCAGTACTTC	TRBV11-2	NA	NA	TRBJ2-5
CASSPSGAAGYNEQYF	TGTGCCAGCAGCCCGAGTGGGGCGGCCGGCTACAATGAGCAGTACTTC	TRBV7-9	NA	NA	TRBJ2-7
CASSQAGKGGHRYAYF	TGTGCCAGCAGCCAAGCCGGAAAGGGGGGGCACAGATACGCGTATTTT	TRBV3-1	NA	NA	TRBJ2-3
CATSDRETLAHNEQFF	TGTGCCACCTCAGACAGGGAGACCTTAGCACACAATGAGCAGTTCTTC	TRBV24-1	TRBD1	NA	TRBJ2-1